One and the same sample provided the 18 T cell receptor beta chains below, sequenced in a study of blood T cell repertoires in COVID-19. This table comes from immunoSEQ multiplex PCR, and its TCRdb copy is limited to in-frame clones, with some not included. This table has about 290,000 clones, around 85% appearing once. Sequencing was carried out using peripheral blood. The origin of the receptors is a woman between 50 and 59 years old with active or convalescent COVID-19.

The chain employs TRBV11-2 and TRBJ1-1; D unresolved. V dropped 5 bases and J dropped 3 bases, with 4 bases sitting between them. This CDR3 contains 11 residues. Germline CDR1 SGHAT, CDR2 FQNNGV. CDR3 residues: CASSDYTEAFF. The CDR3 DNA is TGTGCCAGCAGCGACTACACTGAAGCTTTCTTT. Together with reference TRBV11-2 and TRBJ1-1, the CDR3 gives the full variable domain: EAGVAQSPRYKIIEKRQSVAFWCNPISGHATLYWYQQILGQGPKLLIQFQNNGVVDDSQLPKDRFSAERLKGVDSTLKIQPAKLEDSAVYLCASSDYTEAFFGQGTRLTVV.

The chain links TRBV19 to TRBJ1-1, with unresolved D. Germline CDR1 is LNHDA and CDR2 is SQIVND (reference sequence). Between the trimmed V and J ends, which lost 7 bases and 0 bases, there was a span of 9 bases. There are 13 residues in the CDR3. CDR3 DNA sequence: TGTGCCAGTACCCTATCTATGAACACTGAAGCTTTCTTT. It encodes CASTLSMNTEAFF.

CDR3 amino acids: CASSLGRGGDQETQYF. As DNA, the CDR3 is TGTGCCAGCAGCCTAGGCCGAGGCGGAGACCAAGAGACCCAGTACTTC. The rearrangement joins TRBV7-3 to TRBJ2-5; D gene ambiguous. The germline V gene encodes CDR1 SGHTA and CDR2 FQGTGA. CDR3 size: 16 residues. V lost 5 bases, J lost 0 bases, and 16 bases lay in between.

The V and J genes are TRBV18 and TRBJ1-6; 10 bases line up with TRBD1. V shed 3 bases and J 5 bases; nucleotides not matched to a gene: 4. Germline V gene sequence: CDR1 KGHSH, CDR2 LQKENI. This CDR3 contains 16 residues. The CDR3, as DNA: TGTGCCAGCTCACCGACGGGGACAGGGGATAATTCACCCCTCCACTTT. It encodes CASSPTGTGDNSPLHF.

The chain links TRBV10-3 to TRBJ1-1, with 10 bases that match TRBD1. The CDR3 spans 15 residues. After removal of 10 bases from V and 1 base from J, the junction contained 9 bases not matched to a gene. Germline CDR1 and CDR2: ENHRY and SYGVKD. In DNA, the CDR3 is TGTGCCACGCGGGACAGGGGCCACGGGAACACTGAAGCTTTCTTT. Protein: CATRDRGHGNTEAFF.

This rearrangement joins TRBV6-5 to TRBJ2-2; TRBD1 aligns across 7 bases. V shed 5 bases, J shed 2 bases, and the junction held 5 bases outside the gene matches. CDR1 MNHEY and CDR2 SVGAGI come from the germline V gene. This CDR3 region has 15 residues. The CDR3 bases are TGTGCCAGCAGTCCAAGACAGGGTAACACCGGGGAGCTGTTTTTT. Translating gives CASSPRQGNTGELFF.

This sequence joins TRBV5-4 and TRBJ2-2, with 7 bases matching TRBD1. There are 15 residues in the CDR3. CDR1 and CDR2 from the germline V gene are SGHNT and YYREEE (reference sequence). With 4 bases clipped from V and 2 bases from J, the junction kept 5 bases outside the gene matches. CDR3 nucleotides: TGTGCCAGCAGCCTGGGACAGACAAACACCGGGGAGCTGTTTTTT. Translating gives CASSLGQTNTGELFF.

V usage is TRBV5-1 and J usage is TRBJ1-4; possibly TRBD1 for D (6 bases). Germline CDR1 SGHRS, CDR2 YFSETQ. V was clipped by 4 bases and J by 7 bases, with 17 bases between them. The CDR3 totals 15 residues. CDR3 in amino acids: CASSPLTGQGEKLFF. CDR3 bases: TGCGCCAGCAGCCCACTGACAGGTCAGGGTGAAAAACTGTTTTTT.

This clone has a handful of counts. This chain's CDR3 is CASSQYSGGGYGYTF. CDR3 DNA: TGTGCCAGCAGCCAGTACAGTGGGGGAGGCTATGGCTACACCTTC. The V gene is TRBV4-2, the J gene TRBJ1-2, with D possibly TRBD1 on 5 matching bases. V was pared by 3 bases and J by 4 bases, with 15 bases between. This CDR3 spans 15 amino acids. Germline loops: CDR1 LGHNA, CDR2 YNFKEQ.

This CDR3 is CASSHSGGEGGKVEAFF. The CDR3 nucleotides are TGCGCCAGCAGCCACAGCGGTGGGGAGGGGGGGAAAGTTGAAGCTTTCTTT. The chain couples TRBV4-1 to TRBJ1-1; tentatively, D is TRBD1 (6 bases). In germline, CDR1 is MGHRA, CDR2 YSYEKL. Trimming took off 3 bases at V and 7 bases at J, with 24 bases between the two ends. This CDR3 has 17 amino acids.

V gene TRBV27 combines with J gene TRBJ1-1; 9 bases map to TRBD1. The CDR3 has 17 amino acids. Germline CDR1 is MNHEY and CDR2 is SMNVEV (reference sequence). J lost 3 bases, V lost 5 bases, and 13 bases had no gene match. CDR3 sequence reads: CASSPIPAQGADTEAFF. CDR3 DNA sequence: TGTGCCAGCAGTCCGATCCCCGCACAGGGGGCCGACACTGAAGCTTTCTTT.

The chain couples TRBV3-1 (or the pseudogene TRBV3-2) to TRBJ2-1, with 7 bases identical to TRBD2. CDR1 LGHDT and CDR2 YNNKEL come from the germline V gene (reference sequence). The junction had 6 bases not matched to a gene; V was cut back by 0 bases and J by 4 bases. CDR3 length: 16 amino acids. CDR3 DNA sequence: TGTGCCAGCAGCCAAGAAGCAGCGGGGCGTTACAATGAGCAGTTCTTC. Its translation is CASSQEAAGRYNEQFF.

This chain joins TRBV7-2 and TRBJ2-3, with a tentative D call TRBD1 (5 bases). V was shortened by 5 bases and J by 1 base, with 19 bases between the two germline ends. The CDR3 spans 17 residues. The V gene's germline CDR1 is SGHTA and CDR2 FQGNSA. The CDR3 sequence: CASSPGSAGVGTDTQYF. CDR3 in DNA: TGTGCCAGCAGCCCAGGGTCCGCTGGGGTTGGCACAGATACGCAGTATTTT.

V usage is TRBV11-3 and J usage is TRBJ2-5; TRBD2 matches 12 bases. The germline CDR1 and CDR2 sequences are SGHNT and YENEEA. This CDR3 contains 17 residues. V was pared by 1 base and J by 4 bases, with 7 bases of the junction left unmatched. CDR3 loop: CASSLGQETSGRETQYF. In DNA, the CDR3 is TGTGCCAGCAGCTTAGGACAGGAGACTAGCGGGAGAGAGACCCAGTACTTC.

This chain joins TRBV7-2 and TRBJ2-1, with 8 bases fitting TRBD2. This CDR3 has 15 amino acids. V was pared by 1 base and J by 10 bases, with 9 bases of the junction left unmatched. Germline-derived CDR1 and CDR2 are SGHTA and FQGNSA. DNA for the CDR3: TGTGCCAGCAGCTTAGGCGCCGGCGGGGGGCTCGAGCAGTTCTTC. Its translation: CASSLGAGGGLEQFF.

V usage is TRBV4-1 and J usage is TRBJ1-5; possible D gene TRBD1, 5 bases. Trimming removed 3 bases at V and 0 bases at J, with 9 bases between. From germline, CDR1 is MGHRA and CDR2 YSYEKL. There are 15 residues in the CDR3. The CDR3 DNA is TGCGCCAGCAGCCAGGTACAGGTTAGCAATCAGCCCCAGCATTTT. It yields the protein CASSQVQVSNQPQHF.

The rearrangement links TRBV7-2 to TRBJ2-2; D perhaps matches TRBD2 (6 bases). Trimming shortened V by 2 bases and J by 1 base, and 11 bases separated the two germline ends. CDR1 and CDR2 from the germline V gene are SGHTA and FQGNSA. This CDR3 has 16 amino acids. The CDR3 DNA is TGTGCCAGCAGCTTAACCGGGACTCTGAACACCGGGGAGCTGTTTTTT. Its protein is CASSLTGTLNTGELFF.

The CDR3 loop reads CASSESGQGARQPQHF. The CDR3, as DNA: TGTGCCAGCAGTGAGTCTGGGCAGGGGGCCAGGCAGCCCCAGCATTTT. The rearrangement uses TRBV2 and TRBJ1-5; 8 bases agree with TRBD1. Germline lookup yields CDR1 SNHLY and CDR2 FYNNEI. The CDR3 loop spans 16 amino acids. Unmatched junction bases numbered 11, after V lost 3 bases and J lost 7 bases.